This T cell receptor (beta chain) was retrieved from a study of blood T cell repertoires in COVID-19. Study-level information: The United States, Italy and Spain were the sources of the acute and convalescent COVID-19 samples.

The length of the CDR3 is 15 residues. Trimming stripped 3 bases from V and 0 bases from J, with 9 bases between. Germline V CDR1 and CDR2: PRHDT, FYEKMQ (reference sequence). This table comes from immunoSEQ multiplex PCR, and its TCRdb copy is limited to in-frame clones, with some not included. The repertoire holds under 250,000 clones, about 84% seen once, with around 4% in the top ten. The V and J genes are TRBV13 and TRBJ1-3; D is uncertain. The receptor's source is a man aged 25-45 years with acute COVID-19. Input material: PBMCs or T cells enriched from blood (not recorded which). The DNA of the CDR3 is TGTGCCAGCAGCTTCTCGATCGGCTCTGGAAACACCATATATTTT. This sequence encodes CASSFSIGSGNTIYF. The full variable domain, with the rest looked up from reference TRBV13 and TRBJ1-3, is AAGVIQSPRHLIKEKRETATLKCYPIPRHDTVYWYQQGPGQDPQFLISFYEKMQSDKGSIPDRFSAQQFSDYHSELNMSSLELGDSALYFCASSFSIGSGNTIYFGEGSWLTVV.